One and the same sample provided the 27 T cell receptor beta chains below, sequenced in a study of cytomegalovirus exposure and HLA in healthy donors. Primers for the PCR totalled 60 Vbeta and 13 Jbeta. Data came from immunoSEQ multiplex PCR; TCRdb stores just in-frame clones and leaves some out. The repertoire holds over 150,000 clones, roughly 70% seen once, with under 3% in the top ten. The sequenced sample consisted of PBMCs. The source is a woman aged 45 to 65 in good health and CMV-seropositive.

This chain uses TRBV27 with TRBJ1-6; 8 bases line up with TRBD1. Trimming cost V 6 bases and J 7 bases; bases outside gene matches: 5. This CDR3 has 14 amino acids. Germline V CDR1 and CDR2: MNHEY, SMNVEV (reference sequence). The CDR3 spells CASRSGQGNSPLHF. CDR3 in DNA: TGTGCCAGCAGATCAGGACAGGGAAATTCACCCCTCCACTTT.

CDR3 bases: TGCAGTGCTAGAGGGGGCAACACCATATATTTT. This translates into CSARGGNTIYF. V gene TRBV20-1 combines with J gene TRBJ1-3; a weak D match, TRBD1 (5 bases). Germline V gene data show CDR1 as DFQATT and CDR2 as SNEGSKA (reference sequence). The CDR3 extends over 11 amino acids. V gave up 1 base and J gave up 7 bases, with 5 bases separating them.

The chain links TRBV7-3 to TRBJ2-1; 11 nucleotides line up with TRBD2. With V trimmed by 5 bases and J by 2 bases, 2 bases remained unmatched. Per germline, CDR1 SGHTA and CDR2 FQGTGA. The CDR3 extends over 15 amino acids. The CDR3 coding sequence is TGTGCCAGCAGCATAGCGGGGGGGACCTACAATGAGCAGTTCTTC. Encoded protein: CASSIAGGTYNEQFF.

The J gene is TRBJ2-7, the V gene TRBV5-4; 9 nucleotides align to TRBD1. The V and J ends lost 7 bases and 3 bases, in that order; junction bases with no gene match: 5. The CDR3 extends over 13 amino acids. CDR1 and CDR2 from the germline V gene are SGHNT and YYREEE (reference sequence). The CDR3 spells CASGDRVGYEQYF. CDR3 bases: TGTGCCAGCGGGGACAGGGTTGGCTACGAGCAGTACTTC.

V and J are TRBV10-1 and TRBJ1-5; weak D call: TRBD1 (5 bases). The CDR3 runs 13 residues. The germline CDR1 and CDR2 sequences are WNHNN and SYGVQD (reference sequence). The CDR3: CARSGVSNQPQHF. The CDR3 coding sequence is TGCGCTAGGTCGGGGGTTAGCAATCAGCCCCAGCATTTT.

The CDR3 region has the DNA TGCGCCAGCAGCTTGGCCGACAGGGCGAACACTGAAGCTTTCTTT. This encodes CASSLADRANTEAFF. This chain joins TRBV5-1 and TRBJ1-1, with TRBD1 matching 7 bases. Trimming removed 0 bases from V and 1 base from J; junction bases left unmatched: 3. The germline CDR1 and CDR2 sequences are SGHRS and YFSETQ. The CDR3 has 15 residues.

This rearrangement joins TRBV5-1 to TRBJ1-2; a possible D gene is TRBD1 (5 bases). Per germline, CDR1 SGHRS and CDR2 YFSETQ. This CDR3 has 14 amino acids. V lost 3 bases and J 6 bases, leaving 15 bases between the germline ends. The CDR3 sequence is CASSSQGIGDGYTF. DNA of the CDR3: TGCGCCAGCAGCTCCCAGGGTATCGGAGATGGCTACACCTTC.

The chain carries TRBV29-1 and TRBJ2-5, with 11 bases lining up with TRBD2. The ends lost 7 bases at V and 2 bases at J; junction bases unmatched: 3. This CDR3 is built from 13 residues. The germline CDR1 and CDR2 sequences are SQVTM and ANQGSEA. CDR3 sequence (DNA): TGCAGCGCGACTAGCGGGGTTCAAGAGACCCAGTACTTC. Protein sequence: CSATSGVQETQYF.

This clone has only one observation. The chain employs TRBV4-2 and TRBJ2-1; TRBD2 agrees at 7 bases. The CDR3 has 17 residues. In germline, CDR1 is LGHNA, CDR2 YNFKEQ. Trimming removed 0 bases from V and 1 base from J; junction bases left unmatched: 6. The CDR3 loop reads CASSQESLRGSYNEQFF. The CDR3 DNA follows: TGTGCCAGCAGCCAAGAGAGCTTGCGGGGGTCCTACAATGAGCAGTTCTTC.

The chain links TRBV13 to TRBJ1-4; D may be TRBD1 (5 bases). From germline, CDR1 is PRHDT and CDR2 FYEKMQ (reference sequence). CDR3 length equals 14 residues. Trimming took 4 bases from V and 0 from J, leaving 6 bases between them. CDR3 nucleotides: TGTGCCAGCAGCTACAGGTCAACTAATGAAAAACTGTTTTTT. Its protein product is CASSYRSTNEKLFF.

This clone was seen once. V usage is TRBV5-5 and J usage is TRBJ1-2; no clear D gene. V was clipped by 2 bases and J by 4 bases, with 9 bases between them. The CDR3 loop spans 13 amino acids. Germline lookup yields CDR1 SGHKS and CDR2 YYEKEE (reference sequence). CDR3 in amino acids: CASSFSFSYGYTF. In DNA, the CDR3 is TGTGCCAGCAGCTTTTCGTTCAGCTATGGCTACACCTTC.

The J gene is TRBJ2-4, the V gene TRBV5-1, with D perhaps matching TRBD2 (5 bases). The germline V and J ends were trimmed by 4 bases and 7 bases, with 12 bases remaining between them. CDR3 length: 13 residues. Germline lookup yields CDR1 SGHRS and CDR2 YFSETQ. The CDR3 DNA follows: TGCGCCAGCAGCGCGGGCCAGCCGAACATTCAGTACTTC. Translation: CASSAGQPNIQYF. Drawing the rest from reference TRBV5-1 and TRBJ2-4, the complete variable domain is KAGVTQTPRYLIKTRGQQVTLSCSPISGHRSVSWYQQTPGQGLQFLFEYFSETQRNKGNFPGRFSGRQFSNSRSEMNVSTLELGDSALYLCASSAGQPNIQYFGAGTRLSVL.

The chain recombines TRBV6-1 with TRBJ1-5; D may be TRBD1 (5 bases). The CDR3 extends over 15 amino acids. CDR1 and CDR2 from the germline V gene are MNHNS and SASEGT. Deletions cut 6 bases from V and 2 bases from J, with 14 bases between. In nucleotides, the CDR3 is TGTGCCAGCAGCCGGGACGGGACTCGCAATCAGCCCCAGCATTTT. Translated, it gives CASSRDGTRNQPQHF.

This chain uses TRBV9 with TRBJ2-5; 7 nucleotides match TRBD1. Germline CDR1 is SGDLS and CDR2 is YYNGEE. The CDR3 is 15 amino acids. After removal of 0 bases from V and 5 bases from J, the junction contained 7 bases not matched to a gene. CDR3 in amino acids: CASSVAQGVWETQYF. The DNA of the CDR3 is TGTGCCAGCAGCGTAGCCCAGGGGGTGTGGGAGACCCAGTACTTC.

The chain combines TRBV10-3 with TRBJ1-6, with a tentative D call TRBD1 (6 bases). Trimming pared 9 bases from V and 6 bases from J, leaving 15 bases between. CDR3 size: 14 residues. Germline V gene lookup returns CDR1 ENHRY and CDR2 SYGVKD. The CDR3 nucleotides read TGTGCCATGAAAACGGACAGACCTAATTCACCCCTCCACTTT. It is translated as CAMKTDRPNSPLHF.

The rearrangement joins TRBV29-1 to TRBJ1-2; the D gene is possibly TRBD1 (5 bases). This CDR3 is 15 amino acids long. Germline-derived CDR1 and CDR2 are SQVTM and ANQGSEA. The V gene lost 0 bases and the J gene lost 3 bases, with 14 bases spanning the gap. The CDR3 DNA sequence: TGCAGCGTTGAAGATATCACAGGACCTCACTATGGCTACACCTTC. Translation: CSVEDITGPHYGYTF.

This clone was picked up a small number of times. V gene TRBV13 combines with J gene TRBJ1-1; a possible D gene is TRBD1 (6 bases). CDR3 length equals 16 residues. V lost 5 bases and J 1 base, leaving 17 bases between the germline ends. Germline loops: CDR1 PRHDT, CDR2 FYEKMQ (reference sequence). CDR3 sequence (DNA): TGTGCCAGCAGCCCCCGCCAGGCAGGGGCGAACACTGAAGCTTTCTTT. Residues: CASSPRQAGANTEAFF.

The chain uses TRBV9 and TRBJ2-5, with 7 bases lining up with TRBD1. This CDR3 comprises 16 residues. CDR1 SGDLS and CDR2 YYNGEE come from the germline V gene. Trimming removed 3 bases from V and 2 bases from J; junction bases left unmatched: 10. The CDR3 protein is CASSGDIPGQQETQYF. CDR3 sequence (DNA): TGTGCCAGCAGCGGAGACATACCGGGACAGCAAGAGACCCAGTACTTC.

The sample holds a few counts of this clone. The V and J genes are TRBV9 and TRBJ1-2, with TRBD1 matching over 9 bases. CDR1 and CDR2 from the germline V gene are SGDLS and YYNGEE. After removal of 4 bases from V and 6 bases from J, the junction contained 10 bases not matched to a gene. The CDR3 runs 15 residues. CDR3 region: CASSPGQGLVNGYTF. The CDR3 DNA sequence: TGTGCCAGCAGCCCTGGACAGGGGTTGGTCAATGGCTACACCTTC.

The chain couples TRBV30 to TRBJ1-6; the D gene is possibly TRBD1 (6 bases). The germline V gene encodes CDR1 GTSNPN and CDR2 SVGIG (reference sequence). With 8 bases removed from V and 4 bases from J, the gap between germline ends came to 12 bases. CDR3 length equals 13 residues. CDR3 region: CARGGEYNSPLHF. The CDR3 DNA follows: TGTGCCAGAGGGGGGGAGTATAATTCACCCCTCCACTTT. The full variable domain, its missing parts supplied by reference TRBV30 and TRBJ1-6, is SQTIHQWPATLVQPVGSPLSLECTVEGTSNPNLYWYRQAAGRGLQLLFYSVGIGQISSEVPQNLSASRPQDRQFILSSKKLLLSDSGFYLCARGGEYNSPLHFGNGTRLTVT.

The DNA for the CDR3 is TGTGCCTGGACCCCCCGGGGAAGGGCCCACGAGCAGTACTTC. Its protein is CAWTPRGRAHEQYF. V is TRBV30 and J is TRBJ2-7; weak D call: TRBD2 (5 bases). CDR1 is GTSNPN and CDR2 is SVGIG in the germline V gene (reference sequence). CDR3 size: 14 residues. Trimming removed 4 bases from V and 5 bases from J, with 18 bases in between.

The chain links TRBV5-1 to TRBJ2-7; 10 bases are a match to TRBD2. The CDR3 length is 15 residues. With V trimmed by 2 bases and J by 2 bases, 4 bases remained unmatched. Per the germline V gene, CDR1 is SGHRS and CDR2 is YFSETQ. The CDR3 nucleotides are TGCGCCAGCAGCTTTACTAGCGGGGTCCCCTACGAGCAGTACTTC. This translates into CASSFTSGVPYEQYF.

The CDR3 spells CASSSGTGSHTEAFF. For the CDR3, the DNA is TGTGCCAGCAGTTCGGGGACAGGGTCGCACACTGAAGCTTTCTTT. V and J are TRBV6-5 and TRBJ1-1, with 9 bases matching TRBD1. J gave up 3 bases and V 4 bases, and 6 bases lay outside the gene matches. Germline CDR1 and CDR2: MNHEY and SVGAGI. This CDR3 spans 15 amino acids.

The chain employs TRBV30 and TRBJ1-2; TRBD1 agrees at 12 bases. Trimming at V came to 2 bases and at J to 5 bases, leaving 3 bases not matched to a gene. The CDR3 is made up of 14 amino acids. Germline assignment: CDR1 GTSNPN and CDR2 SVGIG (reference sequence). The chain's CDR3 is CAWSKGQGAYGYTF. For the CDR3, the DNA is TGTGCCTGGAGTAAGGGACAGGGGGCGTATGGCTACACCTTC. The full variable domain, rest sourced from reference TRBV30 and TRBJ1-2, is SQTIHQWPATLVQPVGSPLSLECTVEGTSNPNLYWYRQAAGRGLQLLFYSVGIGQISSEVPQNLSASRPQDRQFILSSKKLLLSDSGFYLCAWSKGQGAYGYTFGSGTRLTVV.

This sequence joins TRBV27 and TRBJ1-1; D might be TRBD1 (6 bases). The germline CDR1 and CDR2 sequences are MNHEY and SMNVEV (reference sequence). V was trimmed by 3 bases and J by 3 bases, leaving 20 bases between them. CDR3 length equals 17 residues. The DNA for the CDR3 is TGTGCCAGCAGTTTCAGGGGAACCAGGGGCGGATACACTGAAGCTTTCTTT. Translation gives CASSFRGTRGGYTEAFF.

The chain couples TRBV11-2 to TRBJ1-1; TRBD1 matches 7 bases. J gave up 4 bases and V 7 bases, and 9 bases lay outside the gene matches. The length of the CDR3 is 14 residues. Germline lookup yields CDR1 SGHAT and CDR2 FQNNGV. CDR3 residues: CASKTSTGSTEAFF. The CDR3 DNA sequence: TGTGCCAGCAAGACCTCGACAGGGAGCACTGAAGCTTTCTTT.

V usage is TRBV6-6 and J usage is TRBJ2-5; no reliable D call. The CDR3 is made up of 11 amino acids. Trimming shortened V by 5 bases and J by 4 bases, and 5 bases separated the two germline ends. Germline CDR1 is MNHNY and CDR2 is SVGAGI (reference sequence). CDR3 coding DNA: TGTGCCAGCAGTGCCAGAGAGACCCAGTACTTC. Encoded protein: CASSARETQYF.